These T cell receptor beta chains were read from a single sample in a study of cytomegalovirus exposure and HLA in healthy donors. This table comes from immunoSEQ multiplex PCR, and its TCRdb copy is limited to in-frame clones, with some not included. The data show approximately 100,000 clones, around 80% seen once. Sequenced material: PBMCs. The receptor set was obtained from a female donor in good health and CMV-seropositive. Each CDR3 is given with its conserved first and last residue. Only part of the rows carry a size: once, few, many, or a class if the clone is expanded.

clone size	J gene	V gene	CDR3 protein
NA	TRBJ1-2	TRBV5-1	CASSLGDRNYGYTF
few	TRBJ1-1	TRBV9	CASSGQGGETEAFF
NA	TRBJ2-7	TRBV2	CANRRDSYEQYF
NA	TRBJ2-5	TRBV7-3	CASSLMSGQGETQYF
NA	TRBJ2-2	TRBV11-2	CASSLGQMNTGELFF
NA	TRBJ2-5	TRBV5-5	CASEPGVGVRRGKTQYF
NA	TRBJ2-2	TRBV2	CASSERAGRGGTGELFF
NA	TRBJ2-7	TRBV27	CASSALGHDRTSVSYEQYF
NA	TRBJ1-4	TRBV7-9	CASSPTGANEKLFF
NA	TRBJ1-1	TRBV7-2	CASSSWTGDTEAFF
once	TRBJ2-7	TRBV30	CAWSRKQAPYEQYF
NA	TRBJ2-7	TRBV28	CASTTATSYEQYF
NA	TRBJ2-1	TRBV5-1	CASSPPGQPYNEQFF
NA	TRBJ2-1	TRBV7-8	CASSLALGGSSYNEQFF
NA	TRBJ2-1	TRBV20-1	CSADDRDEQFF
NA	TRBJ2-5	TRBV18	CASSRTLQETQYF
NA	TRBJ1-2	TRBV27	CASSLGWTGGTYGYTF
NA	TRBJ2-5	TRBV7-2	CASSSGWDQETQYF